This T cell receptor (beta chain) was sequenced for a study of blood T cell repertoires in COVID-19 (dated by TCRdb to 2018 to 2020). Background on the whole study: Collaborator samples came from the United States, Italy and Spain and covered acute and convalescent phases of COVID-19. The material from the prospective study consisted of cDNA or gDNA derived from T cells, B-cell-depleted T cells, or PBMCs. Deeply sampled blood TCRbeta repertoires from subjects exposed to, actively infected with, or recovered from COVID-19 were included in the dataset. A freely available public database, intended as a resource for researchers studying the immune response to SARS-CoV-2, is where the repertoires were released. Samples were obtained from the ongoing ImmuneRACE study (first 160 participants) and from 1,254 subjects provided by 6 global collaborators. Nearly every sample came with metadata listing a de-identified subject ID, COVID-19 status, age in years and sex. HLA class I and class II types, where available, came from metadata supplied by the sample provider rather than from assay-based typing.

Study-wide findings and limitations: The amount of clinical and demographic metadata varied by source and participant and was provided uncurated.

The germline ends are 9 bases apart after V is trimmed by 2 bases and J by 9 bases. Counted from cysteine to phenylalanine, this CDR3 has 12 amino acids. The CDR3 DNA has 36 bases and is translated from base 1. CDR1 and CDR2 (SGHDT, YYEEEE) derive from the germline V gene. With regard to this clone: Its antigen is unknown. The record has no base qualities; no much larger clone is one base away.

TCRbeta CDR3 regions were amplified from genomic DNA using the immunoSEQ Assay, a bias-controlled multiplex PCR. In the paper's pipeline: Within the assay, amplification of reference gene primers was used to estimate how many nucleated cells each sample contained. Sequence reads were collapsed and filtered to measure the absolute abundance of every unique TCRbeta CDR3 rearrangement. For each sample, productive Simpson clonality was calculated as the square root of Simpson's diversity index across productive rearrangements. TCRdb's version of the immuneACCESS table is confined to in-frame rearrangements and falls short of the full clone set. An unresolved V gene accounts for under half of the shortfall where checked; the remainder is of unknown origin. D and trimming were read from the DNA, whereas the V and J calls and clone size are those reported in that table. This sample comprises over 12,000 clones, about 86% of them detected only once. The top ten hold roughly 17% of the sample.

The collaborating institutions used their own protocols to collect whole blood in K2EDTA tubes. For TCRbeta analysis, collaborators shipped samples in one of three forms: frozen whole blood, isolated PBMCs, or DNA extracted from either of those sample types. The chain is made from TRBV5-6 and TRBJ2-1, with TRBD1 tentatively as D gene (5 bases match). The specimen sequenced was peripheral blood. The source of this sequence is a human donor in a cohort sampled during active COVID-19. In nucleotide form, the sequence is TGTGCCAGCAGCTTAGGGGATGGTGAGCAGTTCTTC. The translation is CASSLGDGEQFF. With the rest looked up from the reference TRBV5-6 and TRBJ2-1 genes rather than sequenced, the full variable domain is DAGVTQSPTHLIKTRGQQVTLRCSPKSGHDTVSWYQQALGQGPQFIFQYYEEEERQRGNFPDRFSGHQFPNYSSELNVNALLLGDSALYLCASSLGDGEQFFGPGTRLTVL.